This TCR beta chain was recorded in a study of shared clonotypes between healthy human individuals. Findings and caveats of the study: Genetic and exposure-history diversity was limited by the few donors. The study's rarefaction showed incomplete sorted-subset sequencing despite large depth. Generation probabilities were higher for clonotypes shared across all four sorted-subset donors than for unshared ones.

Of note for this clone: What it recognizes is unknown. Other DNA sequences within the sample encode an identical CDR3.

Data came from immunoSEQ multiplex PCR; TCRdb stores just in-frame clones and leaves some out. The table includes some 2 million clones, over 85% detected once. Naivety among CD8 cells was defined by CD45RO negativity and positive CCR7 selection, thereby excluding terminally differentiated effector memory CD45RA+ cells. Trimming shortened V by 1 base and J by 4 bases, and 5 bases separated the two germline ends. There are 11 residues in the CDR3. Germline CDR1 GTSNPN, CDR2 SVGIG (reference sequence). Sequenced input: naive CD8+ T cells sorted from blood. This TCR derives from a man aged 18 to 30 in good health. V is TRBV30 and J is TRBJ2-7; D remains ambiguous. This CDR3 is CAWSESYEQYF. The CDR3 DNA follows: TGTGCCTGGAGTGAGAGTTACGAGCAGTACTTC.